This TCR beta chain was captured by sequencing in a study of blood T cell repertoires in COVID-19. About the research overall: COVID-19 samples, acute and convalescent, were from the United States, Italy and Spain. T cells, B-cell-depleted T cells, or PBMCs provided the cDNA or gDNA that served as material.

As processed by the authors: Reference gene primer amplification gave nucleated cell count estimates. Measured with immunoSEQ multiplex PCR; TCRdb has only the in-frame clones, and not every one. V, J and clone size are those of that table, while D and trimming were read from the DNA. The sample records over 20,000 clones, about 82% being singletons. The CDR3 is 15 amino acids. The germline V gene encodes CDR1 DFQATT and CDR2 SNEGSKA (reference sequence). V was clipped by 3 bases and J by 4 bases; unmatched bases: 8. The J gene is TRBJ2-1, the V gene TRBV20-1, with 8 bases lining up with TRBD2. The specimen sequenced was peripheral blood. This TCR came from a human donor with active COVID-19. The donor label of this sample is uncertain. Written as DNA, the CDR3 is TGCAGTGCTAGTATCGGGCGGGGGGCTTACAATGAGCAGTTCTTC. Amino acids: CSASIGRGAYNEQFF.